This T cell receptor beta chain emerged from a study of T cell repertoires in cytomegalovirus infection. Study-wide results and caveats: Dominant in the ex vivo response were TCR beta clonotypes restricted by HLA-C and specific for CMV.

V dropped 0 bases and J dropped 3; count of bases not matched to a gene: 1. Germline V gene data show CDR1 as MGHRA and CDR2 as YSYEKL. CDR3 length: 15 amino acids. TCRdb itself ran the reads through MiXCR, one entry per CDR3 protein. The repertoire consists of about 920,000 distinct CDR3 sequences, with roughly 30% occurring once and the leading ten covering around an eighth. This clonotype has only a few counts. Its target is unknown. The chain employs TRBV4-1 and TRBJ2-1; the match to TRBD2 covers 8 bases. The TCR comes from a human donor in good health (CMV status not recorded). Some clones in this sample may be carry-over from other donors' samples. Sequenced material: cultured CD8+ T cells from PBMCs, taken from culture after CMV antigen stimulation. CDR3 region: CASSQEAGVYNEQFF. CDR3 coding DNA: TGCGCCAGCAGCCAAGAAGCGGGGGTCTACAATGAGCAGTTCTTC.